The present TCR beta chain was sequenced within a study of cytomegalovirus exposure and HLA in healthy donors. The PCR used 60 Vbeta and 13 Jbeta primers. Only in-frame clones appear in the TCRdb table, and some are missing; sequencing was by immunoSEQ multiplex PCR. This table holds 30,000 to 40,000 clones, about 70% found once. V gave up 3 bases and J gave up 11 bases; unmatched junction bases: 8. This CDR3 has 14 amino acids. Germline CDR1 reads SNHLY; CDR2 reads FYNNEI. Concerning this clone itself: The antigen remains undetermined.

Study-wide results and limits: It was reported in a later analysis that an Asian-associated ancestry cluster showed fewer N-insertions than the 666-donor mean.

The chain links TRBV2 to TRBJ1-5; TRBD1 matches 9 bases. Sequenced sample: PBMCs. The sequence derives from a man between 35 and 55 years old in good health and CMV-seropositive. CDR3 nucleotide sequence: TGTGCCAGCAGTGAGGGGACAGGGAAAAGGGCCCAGCATTTT. Translation: CASSEGTGKRAQHF. The variable domain in full, with the rest retrieved from reference TRBV2 and TRBJ1-5, is EPEVTQTPSHQVTQMGQEVILRCVPISNHLYFYWYRQILGQKVEFLVSFYNNEISEKSEIFDDQFSVERPDGSNFTLKIRSTKLEDSAMYFCASSEGTGKRAQHFGDGTRLSIL.